Below are 4 T cell receptor beta chains sequenced from a single sample in a study of cytomegalovirus exposure and HLA in healthy donors. Libraries were prepared by immunoSEQ multiplex PCR; TCRdb keeps only in-frame clonotypes and omits some of them. The sample includes around 180,000 clones, 86% of them seen just once. The sample consisted of PBMCs. The receptors originated from a woman in her late teens or twenties in good health and CMV-seronegative.

The CDR3 region has the DNA TGCGCCAGCAGCCAAGAAGGAGGAGGCCTAGCGGGAGGTGGGAGCACAGATACGCAGTATTTT. Translated: CASSQEGGGLAGGGSTDTQYF. The rearrangement joins TRBV4-1 to TRBJ2-3; TRBD2 matches at 11 bases. Germline V gene sequence: CDR1 MGHRA, CDR2 YSYEKL. The CDR3 runs to 21 residues. V was pared by 0 bases and J by 0 bases, with 14 bases of the junction left unmatched.

The chain is built from TRBV4-1 and TRBJ1-5; TRBD1 is a possible D gene (6 bases). Per the germline V gene, CDR1 is MGHRA and CDR2 is YSYEKL. The CDR3 consists of 18 residues. Trimming took 1 base from V and 2 from J, leaving 18 bases between them. The CDR3 region is CASSQAGRAGARNQPQHF. For the CDR3, the DNA is TGCGCCAGCAGCCAAGCCGGGAGGGCAGGGGCCCGCAATCAGCCCCAGCATTTT.

This chain uses TRBV27 with TRBJ1-2; no clear D. This CDR3 comprises 16 residues. Germline-derived CDR1 and CDR2 are MNHEY and SMNVEV (reference sequence). V lost 4 bases, J lost 9 bases, and 24 bases lay in between. CDR3 amino acids: CASSSVRGSGYYRYTF. Written as DNA, the CDR3 is TGTGCCAGCAGTTCAGTGCGGGGATCTGGCTATTATCGCTACACCTTC.

The chain has TRBV7-9 and TRBJ2-3; TRBD1 matches 10 bases. Germline-derived CDR1 and CDR2 are SEHNR and FQNEAQ (reference sequence). Losses at the gene ends were 4 bases for V and 3 bases for J; bases not matched to a gene: 7. The length of the CDR3 is 16 residues. The CDR3 nucleotides read TGTGCCAGCAGCTCAATGGACAGGGGGATTACAGATACGCAGTATTTT. Translation gives CASSSMDRGITDTQYF.